The clone carrying this T cell receptor beta chain was detected a few times. The antigen is undetermined. TCRdb ran MiXCR on the reads and lists one entry per CDR3 protein. The data show roughly 63,000 distinct CDR3 sequences, 21% seen once. The data stem from a study of lung T cells in sarcoidosis with Löfgren's syndrome. Turning to the study itself: Repertoire analyses centered on Löfgren's syndrome patients. Whole-study results and caveats: TRAV12-1 and TRBV2 were reportedly most expanded in Löfgren's patients. In alpha-beta pairs, TRAV12-1 favored TRBV2, and their CDR3s were homologous.

Germline CDR1 and CDR2: LGHNA and YNFKEQ. The ends lost 0 bases at V and 2 bases at J; junction bases unmatched: 5. CDR3 size: 16 residues. The chain employs TRBV4-2 and TRBJ2-7, with TRBD2 matching 9 bases. Source material: CD4+ T cells from PBMCs. The sequence derives from a human donor with sarcoidosis (Löfgren's syndrome or another form), or a control subject (not recorded which). Here the CDR3 reads CASSQESGRLTYEQYF. CDR3 bases: TGTGCCAGCAGCCAAGAAAGCGGGAGGCTGACCTACGAGCAGTACTTC.